The sequence of this T cell receptor (beta chain) was determined in a study of CD8+ T cells in alopecia areata (dated by TCRdb to the late 2010s). Regarding the study in general: The treated patients, all with moderate-to-severe alopecia areata, were enrolled in an open-label pilot trial of oral tofacitinib given at 5 to 10 mg twice daily. Patients stayed on tofacitinib for 6 to 18 months and then had 6 months of follow-up off drug so that delayed response and recurrence could be assessed. Scalp clonality was compared across normal scalp (n=4), patchy alopecia areata scalp (n=8), and alopecia totalis/universalis scalp (n=8). RNA was obtained with the PAXgene miRNA kit for fixed scalp, the miRNeasy kit for PBMCs, and the RNeasy kit for mouse skin. TCRbeta CDR3 regions were amplified by immunoSEQ multiplex PCR with 35 Vbeta forward and 13 Jbeta reverse primers. Tofacitinib-treated patients had biopsies at baseline and at 4 and 24 weeks of treatment, with a later scalp biopsy in several patients. Disease severity in treated patients was measured with the SALT score, which quantifies the percentage of affected scalp surface area. To study T cell clonal expansion in alopecia areata, the researchers applied high-throughput TCRbeta sequencing to both the C3H/HeJ mouse model and human patients. In humans, TCRbeta sequencing was performed on scalp tissue and on sorted CD4+ and CD8+ peripheral blood T cells from healthy controls and from patients with patchy or totalis/universalis alopecia areata. Study-wide conclusions, independent of this receptor: Shared TCR sequences between patients were less evident than in mice, which may be partly attributable to HLA diversity in the patient population. Scalp TCR repertoire analysis is complicated because resident alphabeta T cells in normal human skin are also sequenced, whereas mouse skin is dominated by gammadelta T cells. Tofacitinib significantly decreased scalp clonality and the number of expanded CD8+ clones among the top 100 scalp clones. The treated cohort was small, with a single nonresponder, so links between baseline CD8+ expansion and response need larger studies. During tofacitinib treatment, many expanded lesional clones stuck around in both scalp and blood, and this persistence may partly explain why relapse happens after treatment is stopped. Compared with normal scalp, lesional scalp, particularly in alopecia totalis/universalis, had higher clonality and more expanded CD8+ clones, which suggests antigenic drive.

Library prep was done by the immunoSEQ multiplex PCR assay. RNA was extracted from all samples and reverse transcribed into cDNA, which served as template for TCR sequencing. First-strand cDNA was synthesized using SuperScript III with a 2:1 mix of oligo-dT and random hexamers. A synthetic immune receptor repertoire was used to gauge amplification bias, and whatever bias remained was removed computationally. On the authors' methods: Raw reads were preprocessed to remove errors, and CDR3 was defined by IMGT conventions from the conserved cysteine to phenylalanine. To get clonality, Shannon entropy was normalized by log2 of the number of productive unique TCRs and the result was subtracted from 1. Whether each scalp clone was CD4 or CD8 was inferred by checking scalp TCRbeta sequences against the CD4 and CD8 repertoires from sorted blood. Not all clones reach the TCRdb copy of this immuneACCESS table, which keeps in-frame sequences only. Checked studies attribute under half of the gap to unresolved V genes and leave the rest unexplained. V and J calls and clone size come straight from that table; D and trimming were deduced from the DNA. The table for this sample lists under 350,000 clones; roughly 60% of them were counted only once. The ten largest make up around 1.7% of the sample.

What this sample's time point label stands for: about 25 weeks on oral tofacitinib. This specimen's treatment or condition label, per the study, means: oral pan-JAK inhibitor, 5-10 mg twice daily. Lesional scalp punch biopsies and peripheral blood were obtained from alopecia areata patients. After PBMCs were isolated by density centrifugation and stained for CD3, CD4 and CD8, a FACSAria was used to sort CD4+ and CD8+ T cells. There are a few counts of this clone. Its antigen remains undetermined. No much larger clone exists at a distance of one base, and base qualities are not known. As encoded in the germline V gene, CDR1 is KGHSH while CDR2 is LQKENI. From cysteine to phenylalanine, the CDR3 is 13 amino acids long. Just CDR3 DNA is preserved here, 39 bases in frame from base 1. V lost 3 bases and J lost 2 bases, and the count of bases not matched to a germline gene is 0.

The rearranged chain carries TRBV18 and TRBJ2-7; TRBD1 matches 8 bases in the middle. The sample in question was CD4+ T cells sorted from blood, obtained at week 24, from a patient treated with tofacitinib. The source is a human donor with alopecia areata. The DNA reads as follows: TGTGCCAGCTCACCGACAGGGGCCTACGAGCAGTACTTC. It is translated as CASSPTGAYEQYF. Joined to the reference TRBV18 and TRBJ2-7 proteins, this CDR3 gives the full variable domain: NAGVMQNPRHLVRRRGQEARLRCSPMKGHSHVYWYRQLPEEGLKFMVYLQKENIIDESGMPKERFSAEFPKEGPSILRIQQVVRGDSAAYFCASSPTGAYEQYFGPGTRLTVT.